These 21 T cell receptor beta chains share one sample of origin, sequenced in a study of blood T cell repertoires in COVID-19. Assay used: immunoSEQ multiplex PCR; TCRdb lists only in-frame clones, some missing. The sample lists a few hundred thousand clones, around 90% occurring once. The sample consisted of PBMCs or T cells enriched from blood (not recorded which). The receptor source for this set is a woman in her forties or fifties with acute COVID-19.

The rearrangement uses TRBV19 and TRBJ2-7; 10 bases match TRBD2. There are 14 residues in the CDR3. Germline lookup yields CDR1 LNHDA and CDR2 SQIVND (reference sequence). The trim removed 10 bases at V and 0 bases at J, leaving 6 bases unmatched. The CDR3 bases are TGTGCCACCAGTATAGCGGGGGGCTCCTACGAGCAGTACTTC. Translation gives CATSIAGGSYEQYF.

The rearrangement uses TRBV28 and TRBJ1-1, with 9 nucleotides matching TRBD1. CDR3 length equals 15 residues. Losses at the gene ends were 5 bases for V and 1 base for J; bases not matched to a gene: 5. Germline V lookup: CDR1 MDHEN, CDR2 SYDVKM. The DNA of the CDR3 is TGTGCCAGCAGTCCCCCGGGACAGGGGAACACTGAAGCTTTCTTT. It yields the protein CASSPPGQGNTEAFF.

The rearrangement joins TRBV19 to TRBJ2-3; 10 positions match TRBD2. Germline assignment: CDR1 LNHDA and CDR2 SQIVND (reference sequence). The CDR3 sequence is 16 residues long. Germline trimming cut 1 base from V and 4 bases from J; bases unmatched to any gene: 5. CDR3 amino acids: CASSIGGLAGADTQYF. The CDR3 DNA sequence: TGTGCCAGTAGTATAGGGGGGCTAGCGGGAGCAGATACGCAGTATTTT. The whole variable domain, remainder taken from reference TRBV19 and TRBJ2-3, is DGGITQSPKYLFRKEGQNVTLSCEQNLNHDAMYWYRQDPGQGLRLIYYSQIVNDFQKGDIAEGYSVSREKKESFPLTVTSAQKNPTAFYLCASSIGGLAGADTQYFGPGTRLTVL.

J is TRBJ1-5 and V is TRBV6-2 or TRBV6-3; 8 bases align to TRBD1. Germline loops: CDR1 MNHEY, CDR2 SVGEGT. V lost 0 bases to trimming and J lost 0 bases; unmatched junction nucleotides: 7. This CDR3 comprises 18 residues. For the CDR3, the DNA is TGTGCCAGCAGTTACTCGACGCAGGGGGCTTATAGCAATCAGCCCCAGCATTTT. This codes for CASSYSTQGAYSNQPQHF.

The chain recombines TRBV28 with TRBJ2-7, with 12 bases fitting TRBD2. Germline loops: CDR1 MDHEN, CDR2 SYDVKM. CDR3 length equals 16 residues. The junction had 10 bases not matched to a gene; V was cut back by 5 bases and J by 5 bases. This CDR3 is CASSQPTSGSSHEQYF. The DNA for the CDR3 is TGTGCCAGCAGTCAACCGACTAGCGGGAGTTCCCACGAGCAGTACTTC.

The chain couples TRBV7-9 to TRBJ1-2; the match to TRBD1 covers 12 bases. V gave up 5 bases and J gave up 2 bases; unmatched junction bases: 3. CDR1 SEHNR and CDR2 FQNEAQ come from the germline V gene (reference sequence). This CDR3 is built from 15 residues. This CDR3 reads CASSEGTGGNYGYTF. In nucleotides, the CDR3 is TGTGCCAGCAGCGAAGGGACAGGGGGCAACTATGGCTACACCTTC.

The chain couples TRBV7-6 to TRBJ2-2, with TRBD2 matching 13 bases. This CDR3 region has 17 residues. V was pared by 5 bases and J by 6 bases, with 9 bases of the junction left unmatched. Germline V lookup: CDR1 SGHVS, CDR2 FNYEAQ. CDR3 nucleotide sequence: TGTGCCAGCAGCAAGGGACTAGCGGGATCTTTGGCCGGGGAGCTGTTTTTT. Translation: CASSKGLAGSLAGELFF.

A few counts support this clone. The rearrangement uses TRBV12-3 or TRBV12-4 and TRBJ2-5; perhaps TRBD1 as D (5 bases). Trimming removed 4 bases at V and 7 bases at J, with 10 bases between. The CDR3 has 12 amino acids. The CDR3 protein is CASSSRVRTQYF. CDR3 nucleotide sequence: TGTGCCAGCAGTTCCAGGGTCAGGACCCAGTACTTC.

The chain is built from TRBV6-5 and TRBJ2-7; 8 bases line up with TRBD1. The germline gives CDR1 MNHEY, CDR2 SVGAGI. The junction had 6 bases not matched to a gene; V was cut back by 2 bases and J by 0 bases. This CDR3 region has 16 residues. The CDR3 here is CASSYASGQGSYEQYF. The CDR3 DNA reads TGTGCCAGCAGTTACGCGAGCGGACAGGGCTCCTACGAGCAGTACTTC.

This chain links TRBV19 with TRBJ1-1; 7 bases fit TRBD1. The CDR3 contains 15 residues. Germline loops: CDR1 LNHDA, CDR2 SQIVND (reference sequence). V shed 5 bases and J 4 bases; nucleotides not matched to a gene: 10. CDR3 amino acids: CASSLTGTTFTEAFF. The CDR3 coding sequence is TGTGCCAGTAGTCTGACAGGGACCACCTTCACTGAAGCTTTCTTT.

The V and J genes are TRBV5-1 and TRBJ1-1; 7 positions agree with TRBD1. In germline, CDR1 is SGHRS, CDR2 YFSETQ. The CDR3 covers 12 residues. J was trimmed by 8 bases and V by 3 bases; bases with no gene match: 4. CDR3 residues: CASSYTGQEAFF. The CDR3 DNA sequence: TGCGCCAGCAGCTATACGGGACAGGAAGCTTTCTTT.

The V gene is TRBV28, the J gene TRBJ1-5; D gene uncertain. The CDR3 loop spans 14 amino acids. Per germline, CDR1 MDHEN and CDR2 SYDVKM. V lost 3 bases and J 3 bases, leaving 9 bases between the germline ends. The CDR3 loop is CASSLSLYNQPQHF. The CDR3 coding sequence is TGTGCCAGCAGTTTGAGCCTGTACAATCAGCCCCAGCATTTT. Drawing the rest from reference TRBV28 and TRBJ1-5, the complete variable domain is DVKVTQSSRYLVKRTGEKVFLECVQDMDHENMFWYRQDPGLGLRLIYFSYDVKMKEKGDIPEGYSVSREKKERFSLILESASTNQTSMYLCASSLSLYNQPQHFGDGTRLSIL.

This clone was recorded once. The chain links TRBV9 to TRBJ2-1; D perhaps matches TRBD2 (6 bases). Germline V gene data show CDR1 as SGDLS and CDR2 as YYNGEE. The CDR3 sequence is 14 residues long. Trimming took off 4 bases at V and 6 bases at J, with 14 bases between the two ends. The CDR3 reads CASSPHRRGNEQFF. The CDR3 DNA reads TGTGCCAGCAGCCCCCACCGGAGGGGCAATGAGCAGTTCTTC.

This chain connects TRBV7-2 to TRBJ2-1; 11 bases line up with TRBD2. CDR1 and CDR2 (germline): SGHTA, FQGNSA. The CDR3 loop spans 14 amino acids. V was clipped by 5 bases and J by 6 bases; unmatched bases: 3. The CDR3 loop reads CASSRTSGSNEQFF. In DNA, the CDR3 is TGTGCCAGCAGCCGGACTAGCGGGTCCAATGAGCAGTTCTTC.

The chain combines TRBV27 with TRBJ2-1; 9 nucleotides match TRBD1. CDR3 length: 14 residues. Unmatched junction bases numbered 9, after V lost 8 bases and J lost 7 bases. In germline, CDR1 is MNHEY, CDR2 SMNVEV (reference sequence). CDR3 residues: CASDFPDRGNEQFF. CDR3 DNA: TGTGCCAGCGATTTCCCGGACAGGGGTAATGAGCAGTTCTTC.

The V call is TRBV7-2, the J call TRBJ2-3, with D maybe TRBD1 (6 bases). There are 15 residues in the CDR3. Germline V gene data show CDR1 as SGHTA and CDR2 as FQGNSA. V lost 1 base to trimming and J lost 5 bases, with 13 bases between them. The CDR3 DNA reads TGTGCCAGCAGCTTAGTGGCAGGGGTTGTAGATACGCAGTATTTT. Encoded protein: CASSLVAGVVDTQYF.

The chain is built from TRBV7-9 and TRBJ2-5; 8 bases fit TRBD2. Germline-derived CDR1 and CDR2 are SEHNR and FQNEAQ (reference sequence). CDR3 size: 15 residues. J gave up 3 bases and V 6 bases, and 9 bases lay outside the gene matches. The CDR3 here is CASSFSGTNEETQYF. CDR3 nucleotide sequence: TGTGCCAGCAGTTTTAGCGGGACAAACGAAGAGACCCAGTACTTC.

V usage is TRBV19 and J usage is TRBJ2-5, with TRBD1 matching 7 bases. The CDR3 runs to 13 residues. Germline loops: CDR1 LNHDA, CDR2 SQIVND (reference sequence). The V gene end was trimmed by 6 bases and the J gene end by 1 base; junction bases not matched to a gene: 2. CDR3 bases: TGTGCCAGTAGGGGGACAGTCCAAGAGACCCAGTACTTC. It codes for CASRGTVQETQYF.

The chain combines TRBV7-9 with TRBJ1-3, with a possible D match to TRBD1 (6 bases). Germline V gene sequence: CDR1 SEHNR, CDR2 FQNEAQ (reference sequence). Trimming stripped 1 base from V and 4 bases from J, with 14 bases between. The CDR3 has 16 residues. CDR3 sequence: CASSLGLQGRGNTIYF. In DNA, the CDR3 is TGTGCCAGCAGCTTAGGTTTGCAGGGGAGAGGAAACACCATATATTTT.

This chain uses TRBV10-3 with TRBJ2-5; TRBD2 aligns across 14 bases. CDR3 length equals 19 residues. J was trimmed by 5 bases and V by 2 bases; bases with no gene match: 13. Germline CDR1 and CDR2: ENHRY and SYGVKD. CDR3 region: CAISEPKPGLAGVGETQYF. DNA of the CDR3: TGTGCCATCAGTGAGCCTAAACCGGGACTAGCGGGAGTGGGCGAGACCCAGTACTTC.

The chain recombines TRBV25-1 with TRBJ2-7; a possible D gene is TRBD2 (6 bases). Looked up from germline, CDR1 is MGHDK and CDR2 is SYGVNS. This CDR3 contains 18 residues. V was clipped by 5 bases and J by 5 bases, with 28 bases between them. This chain's CDR3 is CASSPRAGLLPPEDEQYF. The CDR3 DNA reads TGTGCCAGCAGTCCCCGGGCGGGACTCCTTCCCCCGGAGGACGAGCAGTACTTC.